This TCR beta chain was sequenced in a study of blood T cells in healthy people across ages. Next came a second PCR, run for about 6 to 12 cycles, which used a sample-barcoded 5' primer along with a J-beta primer mix. Each TCR beta cDNA got a 12-nucleotide random molecular identifier. TCRdb re-analysed the 5' RACE reads in MiXCR, keeping a single row per CDR3 protein. The sample holds just over 800,000 distinct CDR3 sequences; 62% are singletons and the top ten take 25% to 30%. Donors gave roughly 10 milliliters of peripheral blood apiece. This clonotype occurred a few times. The target antigen is unknown. The CDR3 totals 14 residues. Study-wide points: Long-lived donors carried more naive CD4+ cells and greater diversity than aged donors. Roughly linear declines in TCR beta diversity per million T cells occurred with age.

The sequenced material came from blood. The genes are TRBV21-1 and TRBJ2-1; the D call of TRBD1 is as the table states it, not checked on the DNA. TRBV21-1 is marked as a pseudogene. The TCR sequence derives from a man aged 25 to 40 in good health. Here the CDR3 DNA reads TGTGCCAGCAGGGATCGGGACAGGGTGAATGAGCAGTTCTTC. Translated, it gives CASRDRDRVNEQFF.